This note documents a single TCR beta chain sequence. The sample belongs to a study of CD8+ T cells in alopecia areata. As the sequencing template, cDNA was produced by extracting RNA and reverse transcribing it. Data came from immunoSEQ multiplex PCR; TCRdb stores just in-frame clones and leaves some out. The sample carries around 130,000 clones, approximately 58% recorded once. Germline values: CDR1 SGHAT, CDR2 FQNNGV. This CDR3 region has 16 residues. V trimming: 0 bases; J trimming: 5 bases; junction bases outside the gene matches: 7. This clonotype was obtained from a human donor with alopecia areata. Sequences were derived from CD4+ T cells sorted from blood, sampled at week 0. This rearrangement joins TRBV11-2 to TRBJ2-5, with 9 bases lining up with TRBD2. DNA of the CDR3: TGTGCCAGCAGCTTAGAAGGCGGGAGGGGTGTTGAGACCCAGTACTTC. Its protein product is CASSLEGGRGVETQYF.